Listed below are T cell receptor beta chains from one sample, sequenced in a study of breast tumors, draining lymph nodes, adjacent tissues. TCRdb reprocessed the multiplex PCR reads with MiXCR, giving one entry per CDR3 protein. The table records some 170,000 distinct CDR3 sequences, 33% of them present only once. Sequenced input: axillary lymph node tissue. Receptor source: a female donor with breast cancer. Some clones in this sample may be carry-over from other donors' samples. The CDR3 runs from the conserved cysteine through the conserved F or W.

TRBV12-3/TRBV12-4,TRBJ1-3,CASSLDPRDSSIVFGNTIYF
TRBV28,TRBJ2-6,CASSRPGTGFKANVLTF
TRBV12-3/TRBV12-4,TRBJ1-6,CASTPQGRANSPLHF
TRBV9,TRBJ2-3,CASSVGVGPSGSDEQYF
TRBV25-1,TRBJ1-6,CASRGTGLGSPLHF
TRBV20-1,TRBJ2-1,CSAYRYSEQFF
TRBV2,TRBJ2-2,CASSLDRPSNTGELFF
TRBV3-1,TRBJ1-5,CASSQRTGQPQHF
TRBV6-2/TRBV6-3,TRBJ2-4,CASSGLGLAGASTKNIQYF
TRBV29-1,TRBJ1-2,CSVDGRGAGYGYAF
TRBV28,TRBJ2-7,CASRRTSGSYEQYF
TRBV7-9,TRBJ2-7,CASSKGRGVVSYEQYF
TRBV11-3,TRBJ2-1,CAGSSDTVTEQFF
TRBV7-2,TRBJ1-6,CASTNYRDARPDSPLHF
TRBV19,TRBJ1-1,CASSTVPITEAFF
TRBV20-1,TRBJ2-7,CSVSPPLGEQYF
TRBV27,TRBJ2-2,CASSFVRRGELFF
TRBV7-6,TRBJ2-1,CASSLVRGHGSYNEQFF
TRBV7-9,TRBJ1-2,CASSSYRGNYGCTF
TRBV7-3,TRBJ2-1,CASNPSRTRPSGNEQFF
TRBV4-1,TRBJ1-1,CASSQLIVNTEAFF
TRBV7-7,TRBJ2-2,CASSLAGGQTNTGELFF
TRBV20-1,TRBJ2-5,CSARDLAGGLETQYF
TRBV6-5,TRBJ2-1,CASSHWAGSGLSGSDEQFF
TRBV28,TRBJ2-3,CASKDPLVADTQYF
TRBV20-1,TRBJ2-6,CSARTRRSGANVLTF
TRBV2,TRBJ2-3,CASSQGGASTDTQYF
TRBV13,TRBJ2-6,CASSGLSTGIGANVLTF
TRBV12-3/TRBV12-4,TRBJ1-4,CASSFSGDSEKLFF
TRBV18,TRBJ2-7,CASSPGGSSYEQYF
TRBV5-4,TRBJ1-4,CASSLEGQGGTNEKLFF
TRBV3-1,TRBJ2-5,CAIRAAGETQYF
TRBV12-5,TRBJ2-7,CASGLVQQRSSYEQYF
TRBV7-8,TRBJ1-5,CASSTSDRDGTQHF
TRBV25-1,TRBJ2-1,CASSERTGGSSSYNEQFF
TRBV12-3/TRBV12-4,TRBJ2-1,CASKGGTPYNEQFF
TRBV7-8,TRBJ1-1,CASSQKRVFTEAFF
TRBV5-1,TRBJ2-5,CASSLGQGTLETQYF
TRBV20-1,TRBJ2-7,CSGTGGHEQYF
TRBV20-1,TRBJ2-6,CSARDRVSPGANVLTF
TRBV6-6,TRBJ2-1,CASSHAGTSGSMHNEQFF
TRBV7-9,TRBJ2-3,CASSVDRDTDTQYF
TRBV5-1,TRBJ1-4,CASSPTRQTPNEKLFF